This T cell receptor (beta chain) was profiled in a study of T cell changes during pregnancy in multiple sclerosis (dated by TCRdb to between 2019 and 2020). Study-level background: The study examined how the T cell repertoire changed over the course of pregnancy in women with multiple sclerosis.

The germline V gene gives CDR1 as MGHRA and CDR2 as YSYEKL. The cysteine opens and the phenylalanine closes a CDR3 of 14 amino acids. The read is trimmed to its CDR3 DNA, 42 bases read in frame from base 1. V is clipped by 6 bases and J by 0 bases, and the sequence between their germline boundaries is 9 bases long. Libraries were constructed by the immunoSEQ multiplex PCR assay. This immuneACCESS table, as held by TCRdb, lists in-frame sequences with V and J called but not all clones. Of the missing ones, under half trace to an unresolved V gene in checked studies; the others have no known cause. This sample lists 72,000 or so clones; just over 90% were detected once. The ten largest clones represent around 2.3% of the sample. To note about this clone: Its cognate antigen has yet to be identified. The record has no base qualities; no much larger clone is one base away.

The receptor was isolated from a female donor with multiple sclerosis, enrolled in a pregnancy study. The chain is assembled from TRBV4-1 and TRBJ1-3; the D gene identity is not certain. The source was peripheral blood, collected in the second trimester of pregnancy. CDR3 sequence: CASRAPGSGNTIYF. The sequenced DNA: TGCGCCAGCAGAGCCCCCGGCTCTGGAAACACCATATATTTT.